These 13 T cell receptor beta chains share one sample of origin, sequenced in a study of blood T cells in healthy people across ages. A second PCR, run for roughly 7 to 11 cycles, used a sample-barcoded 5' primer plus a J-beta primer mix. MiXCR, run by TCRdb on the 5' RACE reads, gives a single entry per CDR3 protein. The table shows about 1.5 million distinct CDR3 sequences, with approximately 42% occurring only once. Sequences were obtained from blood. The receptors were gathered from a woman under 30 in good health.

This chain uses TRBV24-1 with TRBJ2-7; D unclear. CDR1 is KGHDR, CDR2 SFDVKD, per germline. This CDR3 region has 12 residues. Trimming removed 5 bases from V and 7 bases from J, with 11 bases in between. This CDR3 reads CATSGQHNEQYF. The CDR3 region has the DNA TGTGCCACCAGTGGGCAGCACAATGAGCAGTACTTC.

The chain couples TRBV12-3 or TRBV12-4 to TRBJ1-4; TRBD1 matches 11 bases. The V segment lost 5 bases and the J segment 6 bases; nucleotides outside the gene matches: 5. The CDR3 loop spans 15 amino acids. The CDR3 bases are TGTGCCAGCAGTCCCGGACAGGGGGCGTATGAAAAACTGTTTTTT. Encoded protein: CASSPGQGAYEKLFF.

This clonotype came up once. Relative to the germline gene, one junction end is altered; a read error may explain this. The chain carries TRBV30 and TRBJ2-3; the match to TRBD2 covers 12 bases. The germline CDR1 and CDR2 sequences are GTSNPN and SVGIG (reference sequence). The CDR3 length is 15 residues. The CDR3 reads CAWGPSGGAADAQYF. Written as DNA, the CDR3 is TGTGCCTGGGGGCCTAGCGGGGGGGCCGCAGATGCGCAGTATTTT. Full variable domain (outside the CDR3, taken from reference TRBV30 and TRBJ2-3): SQTIHQWPATLVQPVGSPLSLECTVEGTSNPNLYWYRQAAGRGLQLLFYSVGIGQISSEVPQNLSASRPQDRQFILSSKKLLLSDSGFYLCAWGPSGGAADAQYFGPGTRLTVL.

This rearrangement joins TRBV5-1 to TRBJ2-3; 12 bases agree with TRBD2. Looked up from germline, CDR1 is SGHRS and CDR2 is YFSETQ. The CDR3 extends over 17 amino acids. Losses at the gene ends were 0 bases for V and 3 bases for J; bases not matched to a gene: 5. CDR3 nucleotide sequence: TGCGCCAGCAGCTTGGACGACCTAGCGGGGGGGACAGATACGCAGTATTTT. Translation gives CASSLDDLAGGTDTQYF. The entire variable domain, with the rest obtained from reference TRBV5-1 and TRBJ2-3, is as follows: KAGVTQTPRYLIKTRGQQVTLSCSPISGHRSVSWYQQTPGQGLQFLFEYFSETQRNKGNFPGRFSGRQFSNSRSEMNVSTLELGDSALYLCASSLDDLAGGTDTQYFGPGTRLTVL.

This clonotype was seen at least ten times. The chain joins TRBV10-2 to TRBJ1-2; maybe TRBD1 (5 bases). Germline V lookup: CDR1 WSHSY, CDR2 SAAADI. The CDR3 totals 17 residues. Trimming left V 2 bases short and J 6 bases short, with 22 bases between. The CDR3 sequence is CASSESLNGGTQHGYTF. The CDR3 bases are TGCGCCAGCAGTGAGAGCCTAAACGGGGGTACGCAGCATGGCTACACCTTC.

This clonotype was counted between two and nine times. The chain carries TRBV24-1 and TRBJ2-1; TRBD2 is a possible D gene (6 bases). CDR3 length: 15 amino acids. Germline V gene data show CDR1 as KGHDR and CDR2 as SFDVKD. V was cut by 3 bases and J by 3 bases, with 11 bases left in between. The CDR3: CATSDIAENYNEQFF. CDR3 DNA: TGTGCCACCAGTGATATAGCGGAGAACTACAATGAGCAGTTCTTC.

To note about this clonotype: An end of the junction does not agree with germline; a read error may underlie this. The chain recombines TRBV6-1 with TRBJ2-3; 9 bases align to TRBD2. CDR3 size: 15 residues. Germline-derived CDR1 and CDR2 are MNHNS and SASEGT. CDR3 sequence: CASANSGSLTDAQYF. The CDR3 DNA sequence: TGTGCCAGCGCCAATAGCGGGAGTCTAACAGATGCGCAGTATTTT.

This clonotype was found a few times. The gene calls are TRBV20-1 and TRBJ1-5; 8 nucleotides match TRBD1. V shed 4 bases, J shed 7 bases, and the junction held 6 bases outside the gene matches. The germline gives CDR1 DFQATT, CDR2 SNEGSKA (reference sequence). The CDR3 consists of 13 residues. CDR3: CSATRDRNQPQHF. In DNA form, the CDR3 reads TGCAGTGCTACCCGGGACAGGAACCAGCCCCAGCATTTT.

This CDR3 is CASSLLASGRATYEQYF. The CDR3 nucleotides read TGTGCCAGCAGTTTATTGGCTAGCGGGAGGGCTACCTACGAGCAGTACTTC. The chain is built from TRBV27 and TRBJ2-7, with TRBD2 identical over 12 bases. The CDR3 consists of 17 residues. With V trimmed by 1 base and J by 2 bases, 6 bases remained unmatched. Germline assignment: CDR1 MNHEY and CDR2 SMNVEV (reference sequence).

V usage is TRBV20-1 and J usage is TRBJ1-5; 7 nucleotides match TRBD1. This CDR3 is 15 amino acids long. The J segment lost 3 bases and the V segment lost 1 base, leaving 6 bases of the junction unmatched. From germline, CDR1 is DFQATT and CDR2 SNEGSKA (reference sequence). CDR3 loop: CSARVTGAHNQPQHF. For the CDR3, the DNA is TGCAGTGCTAGAGTCACAGGGGCGCACAATCAGCCCCAGCATTTT.

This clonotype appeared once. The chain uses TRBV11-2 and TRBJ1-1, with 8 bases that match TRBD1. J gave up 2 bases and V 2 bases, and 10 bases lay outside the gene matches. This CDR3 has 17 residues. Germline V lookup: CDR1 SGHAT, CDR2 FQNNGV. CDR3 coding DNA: TGTGCCAGCAGCTTATTTCAGGGGGCTTTTGAAAACACTGAAGCTTTCTTT. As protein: CASSLFQGAFENTEAFF. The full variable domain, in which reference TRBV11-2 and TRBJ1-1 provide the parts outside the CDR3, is EAGVAQSPRYKIIEKRQSVAFWCNPISGHATLYWYQQILGQGPKLLIQFQNNGVVDDSQLPKDRFSAERLKGVDSTLKIQPAKLEDSAVYLCASSLFQGAFENTEAFFGQGTRLTVV.

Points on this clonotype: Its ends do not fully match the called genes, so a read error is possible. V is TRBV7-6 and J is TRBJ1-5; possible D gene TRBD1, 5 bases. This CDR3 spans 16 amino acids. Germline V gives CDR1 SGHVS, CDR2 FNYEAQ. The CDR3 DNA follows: TGTGCCAGCAGCTCACAAGGGGATTATAGCAATCAGCCCCGGCATTTT. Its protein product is CASSSQGDYSNQPRHF.

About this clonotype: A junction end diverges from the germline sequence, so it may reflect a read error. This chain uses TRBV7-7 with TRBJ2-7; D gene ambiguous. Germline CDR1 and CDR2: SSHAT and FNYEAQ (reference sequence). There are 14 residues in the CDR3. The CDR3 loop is CASSLAAKGYEQYF. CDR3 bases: TGTGCTAGCAGCTTGGCTGCAAAGGGCTACGAGCAGTACTTC. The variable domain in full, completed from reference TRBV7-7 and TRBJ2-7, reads GAGVSQSPRYKVTKRGQDVTLRCDPISSHATLYWYQQALGQGPEFLTYFNYEAQPDKSGLPSDRFSAERPEGSISTLTIQRTEQRDSAMYRCASSLAAKGYEQYFGPGTRLTVT.